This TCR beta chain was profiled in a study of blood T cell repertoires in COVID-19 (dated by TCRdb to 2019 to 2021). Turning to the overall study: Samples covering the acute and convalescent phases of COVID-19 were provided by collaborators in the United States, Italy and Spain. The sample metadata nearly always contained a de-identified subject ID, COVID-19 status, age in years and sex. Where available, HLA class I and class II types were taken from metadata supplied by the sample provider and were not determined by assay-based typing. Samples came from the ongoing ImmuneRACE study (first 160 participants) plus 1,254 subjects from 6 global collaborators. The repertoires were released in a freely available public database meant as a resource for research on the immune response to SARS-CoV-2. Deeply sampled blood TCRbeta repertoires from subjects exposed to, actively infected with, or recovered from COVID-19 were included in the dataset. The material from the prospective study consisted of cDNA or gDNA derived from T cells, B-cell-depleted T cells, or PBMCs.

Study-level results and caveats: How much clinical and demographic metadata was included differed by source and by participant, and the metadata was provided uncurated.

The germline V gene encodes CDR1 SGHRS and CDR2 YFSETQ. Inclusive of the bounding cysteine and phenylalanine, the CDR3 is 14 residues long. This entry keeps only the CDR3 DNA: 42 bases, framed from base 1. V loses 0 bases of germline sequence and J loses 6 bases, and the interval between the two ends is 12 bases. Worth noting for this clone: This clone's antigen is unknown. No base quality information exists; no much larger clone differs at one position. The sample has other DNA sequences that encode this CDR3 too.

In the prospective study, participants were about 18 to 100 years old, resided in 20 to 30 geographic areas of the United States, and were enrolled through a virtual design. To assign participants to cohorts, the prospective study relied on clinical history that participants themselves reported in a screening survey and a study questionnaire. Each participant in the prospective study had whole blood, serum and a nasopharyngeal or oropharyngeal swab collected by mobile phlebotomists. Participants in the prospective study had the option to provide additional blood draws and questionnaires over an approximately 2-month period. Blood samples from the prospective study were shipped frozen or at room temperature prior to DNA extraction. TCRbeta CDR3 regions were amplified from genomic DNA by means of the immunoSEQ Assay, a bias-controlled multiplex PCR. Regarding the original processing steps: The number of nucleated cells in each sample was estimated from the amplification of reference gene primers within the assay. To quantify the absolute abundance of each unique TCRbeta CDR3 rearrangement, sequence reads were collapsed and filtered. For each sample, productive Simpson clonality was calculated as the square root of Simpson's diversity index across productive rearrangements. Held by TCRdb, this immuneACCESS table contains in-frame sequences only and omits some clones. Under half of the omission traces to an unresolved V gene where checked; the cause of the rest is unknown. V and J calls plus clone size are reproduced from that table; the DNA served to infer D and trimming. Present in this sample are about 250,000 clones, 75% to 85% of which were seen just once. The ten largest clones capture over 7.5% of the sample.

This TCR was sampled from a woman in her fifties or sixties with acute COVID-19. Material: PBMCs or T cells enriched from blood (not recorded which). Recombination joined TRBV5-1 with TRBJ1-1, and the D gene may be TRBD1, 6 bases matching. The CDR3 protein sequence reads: CASSLDRDDAEAFF. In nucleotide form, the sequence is TGCGCCAGCAGCTTGGACAGGGACGACGCTGAAGCTTTCTTT.